Listed here is a single T cell receptor (beta chain). What it binds is not known. The entry originates in a study of CD8 T cells in Susac syndrome. From blood CD8+ and CD4+ T cells, TCR beta sequences were generated. Negative magnetic isolation gave CD8+ and CD4+ cells; FACS enriched CD8+ TEMRA. Reverse transcription of roughly 0.45 to 1 ug RNA was performed with random hexamers. TCR beta CDR3 was amplified by immunoSEQ covering 54 Vbeta and 13 Jbeta. MiXCR, run by TCRdb on the immunoSEQ multiplex PCR reads, gives a single entry per CDR3 protein. The repertoire holds about 430,000 distinct CDR3 sequences, with roughly 85% as singletons. Study-wide results and limits: The study conceded that relatively few individuals underwent its TCR sequencing and HLA analysis.

CDR3 length: 13 amino acids. CDR1 is SQVTM and CDR2 is ANQGSEA in the germline V gene. The V and J ends lost 4 bases and 4 bases, in that order; junction bases with no gene match: 7. The clonotype comes from a human donor with multiple sclerosis. Sequences were obtained from CD8+ T cells from PBMCs. The chain recombines TRBV29-1 with TRBJ2-7, with 7 bases fitting TRBD1. The CDR3 DNA reads as TGCAGCGTTGCTGCGACAGGGTTTTACGAGCAGTACTTC. Its translation: CSVAATGFYEQYF.